What follows are 2 T cell receptor beta chains derived from one specimen sequenced in a study of blood T cell repertoires in COVID-19. Clones were read by immunoSEQ multiplex PCR, and TCRdb kept only the in-frame ones, dropping some. The table shows fewer than 150,000 clones, with roughly 85% occurring only once. Sequencing input: peripheral blood. All receptors derive from a woman aged 60-75 years with COVID-19, enrolled during active disease.

V usage is TRBV5-1 and J usage is TRBJ2-3; 9 nucleotides match TRBD2. The CDR3 runs to 16 residues. The V segment lost 4 bases and the J segment 0 bases; nucleotides outside the gene matches: 6. Germline V gives CDR1 SGHRS, CDR2 YFSETQ. The CDR3 sequence: CASSQTSGSSTDTQYF. CDR3 bases: TGCGCCAGCAGCCAGACTAGCGGTTCTAGCACAGATACGCAGTATTTT.

The chain links TRBV5-1 to TRBJ1-3; 10 bases map to TRBD1. The junction had 6 bases not matched to a gene; V was cut back by 3 bases and J by 0 bases. In germline, CDR1 is SGHRS, CDR2 YFSETQ. The CDR3 covers 17 residues. The CDR3 DNA reads as TGCGCCAGCAGCTCAGAGACAGGGGGCTTCTCTGGAAACACCATATATTTT. Its translation is CASSSETGGFSGNTIYF.